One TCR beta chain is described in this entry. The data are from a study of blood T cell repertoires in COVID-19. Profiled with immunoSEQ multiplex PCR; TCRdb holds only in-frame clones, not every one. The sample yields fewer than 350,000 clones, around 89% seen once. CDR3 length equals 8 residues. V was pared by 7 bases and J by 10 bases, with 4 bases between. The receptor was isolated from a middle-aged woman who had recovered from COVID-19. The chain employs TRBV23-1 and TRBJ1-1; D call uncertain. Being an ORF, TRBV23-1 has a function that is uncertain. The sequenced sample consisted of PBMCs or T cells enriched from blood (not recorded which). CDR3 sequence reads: CASTGAFF. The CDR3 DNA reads TGCGCCAGCACCGGAGCTTTCTTT.